These 16 T cell receptor beta chains were sequenced from one sample in a study of T-cell memory formation after mild COVID-19. TCRdb re-derived calls from the 5' RACE reads in MiXCR, one entry per CDR3 protein. The sample has hundreds of thousands of distinct CDR3 sequences, 20% to 25% seen once. Material for sequencing was PBMCs or a T cell subset sorted from them (not recorded which). Source of these receptors: a man younger than 35 who had mild COVID-19 (a few samples of this study predate the infection). Cell type and time point are not known.

The chain joins TRBV4-3 to TRBJ2-3, with no clear D. The CDR3 covers 14 residues. Germline assignment: CDR1 LGHNA and CDR2 YSLEER. Trimming pared 0 bases from V and 4 bases from J, leaving 8 bases between. DNA of the CDR3: TGCGCCAGCAGCCAAGATTCGTCATCAGATACGCAGTATTTT. This encodes CASSQDSSSDTQYF.

The chain is built from TRBV11-2 and TRBJ1-5; TRBD1 matches at 7 bases. The trim removed 8 bases at V and 5 bases at J, leaving 9 bases unmatched. The CDR3 contains 14 residues. Per germline, CDR1 SGHAT and CDR2 FQNNGV. The CDR3 DNA is TGTGCCAGCTCGAGGGAGGGGGCTTATCAGCCCCAGCATTTT. This sequence encodes CASSREGAYQPQHF.

The rearrangement links TRBV3-1 to TRBJ2-7; unclear D gene. The ends were cut back, 0 bases at V and 3 bases at J, with 15 bases in the middle. The CDR3 has 16 amino acids. Looked up from germline, CDR1 is LGHDT and CDR2 is YNNKEL (reference sequence). CDR3 in amino acids: CASSQDGVVPFYEQYV. Here the CDR3 DNA reads TGTGCCAGCAGCCAAGATGGGGTGGTACCCTTCTACGAGCAGTACGTC.

A note on this clonotype: A single base separates this from a much larger clone, so it may be a read error. The J gene is TRBJ2-6, the V gene TRBV6-5; no clear D gene. This CDR3 is 13 amino acids long. CDR1 is MNHEY, CDR2 SVGAGI, per germline. V lost 7 bases to trimming and J lost 0 bases, with 4 bases between them. CDR3 in amino acids: CASISSGANVLTF. CDR3 bases: TGTGCCAGCATCTCCTCTGGGGCCAACGTCCTGACTTTC.

The V gene is TRBV4-1, the J gene TRBJ1-1; 8 positions agree with TRBD1. V lost 0 bases and J lost 3; bases outside the gene matches: 3. The CDR3 has 15 amino acids. CDR1 MGHRA and CDR2 YSYEKL come from the germline V gene. In DNA, the CDR3 is TGCGCCAGCAGCCAAGATACAGGGGGTTACACTGAAGCTTTCTTT. Translation gives CASSQDTGGYTEAFF.

This sequence joins TRBV5-1 and TRBJ2-2, with 9 bases identical to TRBD2. The V and J ends lost 4 bases and 12 bases, in that order; junction bases with no gene match: 10. CDR1 is SGHRS, CDR2 YFSETQ, per germline. This CDR3 comprises 14 residues. The DNA for the CDR3 is TGCGCCAGCAGCGATCCGAGCGGGGGGCCGAAGCTGTTTTTT. Translating it yields CASSDPSGGPKLFF.

This sequence joins TRBV7-9 and TRBJ2-1; 10 bases are a match to TRBD2. V shed 5 bases, J shed 5 bases, and the junction held 6 bases outside the gene matches. CDR3 length: 15 residues. Germline-derived CDR1 and CDR2 are SEHNR and FQNEAQ (reference sequence). The CDR3 here is CASSHRLAGDNEQFF. The CDR3 nucleotides are TGTGCCAGCAGCCACCGACTAGCGGGTGACAATGAGCAGTTCTTC. Using reference TRBV7-9 and TRBJ2-1 for the parts outside the CDR3, the full variable domain is DTGVSQNPRHKITKRGQNVTFRCDPISEHNRLYWYRQTLGQGPEFLTYFQNEAQLEKSRLLSDRFSAERPKGSFSTLEIQRTEQGDSAMYLCASSHRLAGDNEQFFGPGTRLTVL.

The V and J genes are TRBV6-2 or TRBV6-3 and TRBJ2-7; D is tentatively TRBD1 or TRBD2 (5 bases each). The CDR3 length is 18 residues. The germline V and J ends were trimmed by 5 bases and 4 bases, with 27 bases remaining between them. Germline assignment: CDR1 MNHEY and CDR2 SVGEGT. The CDR3 coding sequence is TGTGCCAGCAGTCCCACGGCAGGGTGGGAGTTGAGTCTTTACGAGCAGTACGTC. Its translation: CASSPTAGWELSLYEQYV.

V and J are TRBV25-1 and TRBJ1-2; the D gene is possibly TRBD1 (5 bases). Germline lookup yields CDR1 MGHDK and CDR2 SYGVNS. Trimming shortened V by 3 bases and J by 7 bases, and 9 bases separated the two germline ends. The CDR3 runs to 12 residues. The CDR3 nucleotides are TGTGCCAGCAGTGACCAGGGACTTGGCTACACCTTC. It specifies CASSDQGLGYTF.

This clonotype was observed a few times. The chain is built from TRBV7-2 and TRBJ2-3, with D possibly TRBD1 on 6 matching bases. The CDR3 has 13 amino acids. CDR1 is SGHTA and CDR2 is FQGNSA in the germline V gene. The germline V and J ends were trimmed by 6 bases and 3 bases, with 10 bases remaining between them. In DNA form, the CDR3 reads TGTGCCAGCAGGACAACAGGGACAGATACGCAGTATTTT. This translates into CASRTTGTDTQYF.

The chain couples TRBV6-6 to TRBJ2-1, with TRBD2 identical over 9 bases. The J segment lost 4 bases and the V segment lost 4 bases, leaving 11 bases of the junction unmatched. CDR1 MNHNY and CDR2 SVGAGI come from the germline V gene (reference sequence). This CDR3 has 17 amino acids. CDR3 sequence: CASSFRLDSGSYNEQFF. For the CDR3, the DNA is TGTGCCAGCAGTTTCCGACTGGATAGCGGGAGTTACAATGAGCAGTTCTTC.

This rearrangement joins TRBV4-1 to TRBJ2-7; D tentatively reads TRBD1 or TRBD2 (6 bases each). Germline CDR1 MGHRA, CDR2 YSYEKL. Trimming removed 0 bases at V and 3 bases at J, with 18 bases between. The CDR3 is 17 residues long. The chain's CDR3 is CASSQEGGHLGIYEQYF. The CDR3 DNA sequence: TGCGCCAGCAGCCAAGAAGGGGGGCACCTAGGGATCTACGAGCAGTACTTC.

This chain uses TRBV5-6 with TRBJ2-3; 10 nucleotides line up with TRBD2. V shed 6 bases and J 3 bases; nucleotides not matched to a gene: 10. CDR3 length: 16 residues. Looked up from germline, CDR1 is SGHDT and CDR2 is YYEEEE. This chain's CDR3 is CASNLLLAGATDTQYF. In nucleotides, the CDR3 is TGTGCCAGCAATCTCCTGCTAGCGGGGGCTACAGATACGCAGTATTTT. Full variable domain (missing parts from reference TRBV5-6 and TRBJ2-3): DAGVTQSPTHLIKTRGQQVTLRCSPKSGHDTVSWYQQALGQGPQFIFQYYEEEERQRGNFPDRFSGHQFPNYSSELNVNALLLGDSALYLCASNLLLAGATDTQYFGPGTRLTVL.

This clonotype has a single count. V gene TRBV5-1 combines with J gene TRBJ2-7; TRBD2 matches at 13 bases. V was clipped by 2 bases and J by 6 bases; unmatched bases: 8. The CDR3 sequence is 16 residues long. Germline CDR1 and CDR2: SGHRS and YFSETQ. As DNA, the CDR3 is TGCGCCAGCAGCTTACCCACCGGACTAGCGGGGGCCGAGCAGTACTTC. It codes for CASSLPTGLAGAEQYF.

This clonotype was picked up a small number of times. Written as DNA, the CDR3 is TGTGCCAGCAGACCACAGGGTACCGGGGAGCTGTTTTTT. Translation gives CASRPQGTGELFF. J is TRBJ2-2 and V is TRBV28, with a possible D match to TRBD1 (6 bases). CDR1 is MDHEN and CDR2 is SYDVKM in the germline V gene. V was clipped by 6 bases and J by 5 bases, with 10 bases between them. The CDR3 consists of 13 residues.

This chain uses TRBV4-1 with TRBJ1-2, with D unresolved. Trimming stripped 0 bases from V and 1 base from J, with 9 bases between. This CDR3 is 15 amino acids long. Germline V CDR1 and CDR2: MGHRA, YSYEKL. CDR3 loop: CASSQDRSDNYGYTF. DNA for the CDR3: TGCGCCAGCAGCCAAGATCGGAGTGATAACTATGGCTACACCTTC.